What follows describes a single TCR beta chain. Antigen specificity is unknown. The source of the PBMCs was approximately 9.5 ml of fresh peripheral blood. The sample comes from a study of T cells in Graves' hyperthyroidism and ophthalmopathy. Regarding the study as a whole: The model predicted ophthalmopathy a median around 6.5 months before onset. A model built on 13 V-J features separated ophthalmopathy from stable hyperthyroidism.

Template material for amplifying TCR beta CDR3 regions consisted of RNA transcripts. In the first-round RT-PCR of the TCR CDR3, the HTBI primer set was used. TCRdb ran MiXCR on the multiplex PCR reads and lists one entry per CDR3 protein. Among roughly 360,000 distinct CDR3 sequences listed, 13% were seen once. Source material: blood. The sequence came from a man aged 30 to 39 with Graves' hyperthyroidism that later progressed to Graves' ophthalmopathy.

The DNA of the CDR3 is TGTGCCAGCAGCCCGTCCGGTGGGGGGTTCACAGATACGCAGTATTTT. Amino acid sequence: CASSPSGGGFTDTQYF. This chain uses TRBV3-1 with TRBJ2-3; D perhaps matches TRBD2 (6 bases). Trimming stripped 4 bases from V and 2 bases from J, with 16 bases between. The CDR3 is made up of 16 amino acids. Germline CDR1 reads LGHDT; CDR2 reads YNNKEL (reference sequence).